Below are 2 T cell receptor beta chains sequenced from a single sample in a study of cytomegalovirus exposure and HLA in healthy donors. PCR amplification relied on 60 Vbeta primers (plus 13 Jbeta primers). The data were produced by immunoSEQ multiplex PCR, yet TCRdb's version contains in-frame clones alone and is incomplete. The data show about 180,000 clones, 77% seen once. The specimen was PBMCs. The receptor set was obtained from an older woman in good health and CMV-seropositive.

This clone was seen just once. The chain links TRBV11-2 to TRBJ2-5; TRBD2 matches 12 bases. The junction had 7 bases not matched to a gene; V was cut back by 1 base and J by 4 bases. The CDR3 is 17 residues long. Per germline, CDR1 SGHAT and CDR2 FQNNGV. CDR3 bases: TGTGCCAGCAGCTTAGCGACTAGCGGGGGCCCCCGAGAGACCCAGTACTTC. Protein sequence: CASSLATSGGPRETQYF.

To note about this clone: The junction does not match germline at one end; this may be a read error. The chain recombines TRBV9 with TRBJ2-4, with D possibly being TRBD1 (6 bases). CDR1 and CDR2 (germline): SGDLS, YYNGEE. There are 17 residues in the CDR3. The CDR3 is CASSVDSGVGAKNSQYF. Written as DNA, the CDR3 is TGTGCCAGCAGCGTAGACTCCGGGGTGGGGGCCAAAAACAGTCAGTACTTC.